The 6 T cell receptor beta chains presented below share a single source sample, sequenced in a study of cytomegalovirus exposure and HLA in healthy donors. PCR primers comprised 60 Vbeta and 13 Jbeta primers. Produced via immunoSEQ multiplex PCR; TCRdb's table is partial and in-frame only. This table holds 150,000 to 200,000 clones, around 83% found once. The sample was PBMCs. All receptors derive from a man in his fifties or sixties in good health and CMV-seropositive.

The chain joins TRBV9 to TRBJ1-1, with no clear D. V shed 0 bases and J shed 4 bases, with 13 bases lying between them. Germline assignment: CDR1 SGDLS and CDR2 YYNGEE. The CDR3 runs 15 residues. The CDR3 region is CASSVGGGMSTEAFF. The CDR3 DNA sequence: TGTGCCAGCAGCGTAGGAGGAGGGATGAGCACTGAAGCTTTCTTT.

In regard to this clone: The final CDR3 position lacks the conserved phenylalanine or tryptophan, pointing to a likely read error. J is TRBJ1-6 and V is TRBV29-1, with D perhaps TRBD1 (5 bases). CDR3 length equals 14 residues. V lost 3 bases, J lost 8 bases, and 14 bases lay in between. Per germline, CDR1 SQVTM and CDR2 ANQGSEA. The CDR3 sequence: CSVDGQGSDSPLHL. The CDR3 DNA is TGCAGCGTTGACGGGCAGGGTAGTGATTCACCCCTCCACCTT.

This chain joins TRBV6-1 and TRBJ2-7; 7 bases fit TRBD1. Trimming cost V 6 bases and J 0 bases; bases outside gene matches: 5. This CDR3 comprises 14 residues. In germline, CDR1 is MNHNS, CDR2 SASEGT. This CDR3 is CASRPTGDSYEQYF. DNA of the CDR3: TGTGCCAGCAGGCCCACAGGGGACTCCTACGAGCAGTACTTC.

The V and J genes are TRBV9 and TRBJ2-3; possible D gene TRBD1, 5 bases. The V end was cut by 3 bases, the J end by 1 base, with 9 bases between. There are 14 residues in the CDR3. The germline V gene has CDR1 SGDLS and CDR2 YYNGEE. The CDR3 sequence: CASSALTGTDTQYF. CDR3 nucleotide sequence: TGTGCCAGCAGCGCCTTGACAGGCACAGATACGCAGTATTTT. The full variable domain, rest sourced from reference TRBV9 and TRBJ2-3, is DSGVTQTPKHLITATGQRVTLRCSPRSGDLSVYWYQQSLDQGLQFLIQYYNGEERAKGNILERFSAQQFPDLHSELNLSSLELGDSALYFCASSALTGTDTQYFGPGTRLTVL.

The rearrangement uses TRBV5-1 and TRBJ2-2; 8 nucleotides align to TRBD1. CDR3 length equals 14 residues. Germline V gene lookup returns CDR1 SGHRS and CDR2 YFSETQ. Unmatched junction bases numbered 8, after V lost 6 bases and J lost 7 bases. In DNA, the CDR3 is TGCGCCAGCACACGGACAGGGTCCGACGGGGAGCTGTTTTTT. Protein sequence: CASTRTGSDGELFF. The whole variable domain, filled in from reference TRBV5-1 and TRBJ2-2, reads KAGVTQTPRYLIKTRGQQVTLSCSPISGHRSVSWYQQTPGQGLQFLFEYFSETQRNKGNFPGRFSGRQFSNSRSEMNVSTLELGDSALYLCASTRTGSDGELFFGEGSRLTVL.

The V and J genes are TRBV27 and TRBJ2-5, with a weak D call TRBD1 (7 bases). Germline V lookup: CDR1 MNHEY, CDR2 SMNVEV (reference sequence). The CDR3 covers 15 residues. V was cut by 5 bases and J by 3 bases, with 16 bases left in between. The CDR3: CASSPPGRGEETQYF. The DNA for the CDR3 is TGTGCCAGCAGTCCCCCCGGCAGGGGGGAAGAGACCCAGTACTTC.